This T cell receptor beta chain was identified in a study of blood T cells in healthy people across ages (dated by TCRdb to 2013 to 2016). Regarding the study in general: In model experiments, template switching captured about one uniquely barcoded TCR beta cDNA molecule for every two T cells. Using the same blood draw, the study looked at two additional independent replicas of 1 million unique cDNA reads for two donors, one aged 18 to 30 and the other aged 80 or older. To avoid experimental bias, donors of different ages were spread randomly across the sequencing lanes. Donors were grouped into four age groups: young (average about 15 years), middle-aged (39), aged (around 60) and long-lived (around 80). Using deep sequencing normalized with unique cDNA molecular identifiers, the study measured how TCR beta repertoire diversity changes with age. Summary of the overall study and its limitations: Observed TCR beta diversity per million T cells fell roughly linearly with age, and a significant reduction was already apparent by age around 39. The CMV infection status of donors was not known, potentially confounding age-related changes in expanded clonotypes. The percentage of naive T cells measured by flow cytometry correlated strongly with observed TCR beta diversity. Conclusive comparison of naive and antigen-experienced compartments was prevented by the profiling of bulk unsorted PBMCs. Compared with the aged group, the long-lived group had more naive CD4+ T cells, fewer expanded clones and increased TCR diversity, suggesting age selection. Total diversity estimates from one million sequenced T cells were considered lower bounds and underestimates.

V gives up 3 bases and J gives up 4 bases, and the segment between their germline ends measures 19 bases. Taken from cysteine to phenylalanine, the CDR3 has 17 residues. Only the CDR3 part of the read is kept: 51 bases, read in frame from the first base. From the germline V gene, CDR1 is KGHDR and CDR2 is SFDVKD. A remark on this clonotype: Its recognized antigen is unknown. There are no base qualities to consult, and no much larger clone falls within one base.

The protocol used for the library was 5' RACE. Data came from an Illumina HiSeq 2500. A second PCR of roughly 7 to 11 cycles was performed with a sample-barcoded 5' primer and a J-beta primer mix. A unique molecular identifier was introduced onto each TCR beta cDNA molecule by a template-switch 5' adaptor carrying 12 random nucleotides. Each sample yielded at least 3 million CDR3-containing paired-end reads. First-strand cDNA was synthesized from all RNA with the Mint cDNA synthesis kit, primed by a TRBC-specific oligonucleotide. After uracil-DNA glycosylase treatment, a first 18-cycle PCR used universal primers M1SS and BC2_uni_R on all cDNA. In the original analysis: For normalization, 1 million high-quality reads were randomly selected from each sample, with every read carrying a distinct molecular identifier. Reads sharing molecular identifiers were discarded rather than binned into consensus sequences. CDR3 identification, clonotype clustering and error correction used MiTCR with a Q25 quality threshold and the strictest error-elimination algorithm. Lower-bound total TCR beta diversity was estimated with a nonparametric unseen species model using Euler transformation. TCRdb reprocessed the public reads (quality trimming at Q25 with fastp, clone calling with MiXCR) and kept in-frame beta chains. Every distinct CDR3 protein forms one entry, paired with its most common genes and DNA. The V and J calls, along with clone size, are taken from TCRdb and not from the paper's own processing. This sample has about 1.4 million distinct CDR3 sequences in its table, and approximately 60% of those were observed once. Of the sample, approximately 7% falls within the top ten clones.

The donors were 40 or so Caucasian individuals from Russia, aged roughly 6 to 90 years, who were systemically healthy. Each donor gave ten milliliters of peripheral blood, collected into EDTA-treated Vacutainer tubes. PBMCs were isolated by Ficoll-Paque density-gradient centrifugation, with at least 6 million obtained per sample. Total RNA was extracted from PBMCs with Trizol reagent, with at least 5.5 micrograms obtained per sample. The percentages of naive CD45RAhigh/CD27high T cells were determined by flow cytometry on a PBMC aliquot from every donor. The chain was built from TRBV24-1 and TRBJ2-3; possibly the D gene is TRBD2, per 5 matching bases. Sequences were obtained from blood. This TCR derives from a man aged 18 to 29 in good health. The CDR3 is CATSDGSGLGPPDTQYF. Here is the DNA: TGTGCCACCAGTGATGGAAGTGGACTTGGGCCACCAGATACGCAGTATTTT.